This TCR beta chain was sequenced in a study of cytomegalovirus exposure and HLA in healthy donors. PCR primers comprised 60 Vbeta and 13 Jbeta primers. Method: immunoSEQ multiplex PCR; TCRdb's copy keeps in-frame clones and lacks some. Of a few hundred thousand clones in the sample, roughly 80% were seen once. To note about this clone: What it binds is unknown.

Study conclusions and caveats: The HLA-A and HLA-B alleles of most subjects were reportedly predicted accurately from TCR beta sequences.

Germline V gene data show CDR1 as SQVTM and CDR2 as ANQGSEA. This CDR3 is 11 amino acids long. Trimming cost V 2 bases and J 8 bases, with 9 bases left between them. Sequencing was done on a sample of PBMCs. The sequence came from a man aged 25 to 40 in good health and CMV-seronegative. This rearrangement joins TRBV29-1 to TRBJ1-2; no clear D. The CDR3 loop reads CSVERSYGYTF. CDR3 DNA: TGCAGCGTTGAACGGTCTTACGGCTACACCTTC.